Presented here are 11 T cell receptor beta chains from one specimen sequenced in a study of cytomegalovirus exposure and HLA in healthy donors. It was with 60 Vbeta and 13 Jbeta primers that the PCR ran. Assay used: immunoSEQ multiplex PCR; TCRdb lists only in-frame clones, some missing. The sample lists about 150,000 clones, around three quarters seen once, with approximately 1.8% in the top ten. Sequencing was carried out using PBMCs. The receptor source for this set is a man aged 35-49 years in good health and CMV-seronegative.

The V and J genes are TRBV7-6 and TRBJ2-7, with TRBD1 identical over 9 bases. V lost 5 bases to trimming and J lost 2 bases; unmatched junction nucleotides: 4. The V gene's germline CDR1 is SGHVS and CDR2 FNYEAQ. This CDR3 is 14 amino acids long. CDR3 amino acids: CASSIRQGAYEQYF. The DNA of the CDR3 is TGTGCCAGCAGCATTCGACAGGGGGCCTACGAGCAGTACTTC.

With regard to this clone: At one end, the junction sequence differs from germline, possibly due to a read error. The rearrangement uses TRBV7-9 and TRBJ2-7, with 10 bases that match TRBD1. Germline V gene lookup returns CDR1 SEHNR and CDR2 FQNEAQ (reference sequence). This CDR3 is 15 amino acids long. The CDR3 is CSSREGGTGAYEQYF. CDR3 nucleotides: TGTTCCAGCAGGGAGGGGGGGACAGGGGCCTACGAGCAGTACTTC.

This clone was detected a few times. The CDR3 DNA reads TGTGCCAGCAGCGTAGGGACTCATGGACAGACCCAGTACTTC. This gives the protein CASSVGTHGQTQYF. This chain links TRBV9 with TRBJ2-5; TRBD2 might be the D (5 bases). Germline V gives CDR1 SGDLS, CDR2 YYNGEE. Trimming shortened V by 0 bases and J by 6 bases, and 12 bases separated the two germline ends. The CDR3 has 14 amino acids.

The chain uses TRBV28 and TRBJ2-3; 11 bases fit TRBD2. J lost 4 bases, V lost 5 bases, and 8 bases had no gene match. This CDR3 contains 16 residues. In germline, CDR1 is MDHEN, CDR2 SYDVKM. CDR3 amino acids: CASSPPSGRHSDTQYF. As DNA, the CDR3 is TGTGCCAGCAGTCCCCCTAGCGGGAGGCATTCAGATACGCAGTATTTT.

This clone was detected only once. V is TRBV9 and J is TRBJ2-7; 7 positions agree with TRBD2. The CDR3 is 13 residues long. Germline V lookup: CDR1 SGDLS, CDR2 YYNGEE. The trim removed 0 bases at V and 6 bases at J, leaving 3 bases unmatched. The CDR3 region is CASSVAGGAEQYF. CDR3 sequence (DNA): TGTGCCAGCAGCGTAGCGGGAGGTGCCGAGCAGTACTTC.

This clone was observed a handful of times. J is TRBJ2-7 and V is TRBV28, with 15 bases aligning to TRBD2. The CDR3 has 18 residues. V shed 6 bases and J 0 bases; nucleotides not matched to a gene: 9. CDR1 and CDR2 (germline): MDHEN, SYDVKM. This CDR3 is CASSRPGTSGRNSYEQYF. The CDR3 coding sequence is TGTGCCAGCAGCCGGCCGGGGACTAGCGGGAGGAACTCCTACGAGCAGTACTTC.

V usage is TRBV6-1 and J usage is TRBJ2-1, with TRBD2 matching over 10 bases. CDR1 and CDR2 (germline): MNHNS, SASEGT. This CDR3 spans 17 amino acids. V gave up 3 bases and J gave up 5 bases; unmatched junction bases: 10. CDR3 protein: CASSDNGAGGPHNEQFF. For the CDR3, the DNA is TGTGCCAGCAGTGACAATGGAGCGGGAGGGCCTCACAATGAGCAGTTCTTC.

The V and J genes are TRBV5-1 and TRBJ2-5; 7 bases agree with TRBD1. The closer fit of TRBJ2-7 to the DNA end suggests the J call may be wrong. Germline CDR1 reads SGHRS; CDR2 reads YFSETQ. The CDR3 runs 13 residues. The chain's CDR3 is CASSSGQSGEQYF. CDR3 DNA: TGCGCCAGCAGCTCGGGACAGTCCGGCGAGCAGTACTTC.

The chain joins TRBV27 to TRBJ2-7; 8 positions match TRBD2. Looked up from germline, CDR1 is MNHEY and CDR2 is SMNVEV (reference sequence). The CDR3 length is 14 residues. With 8 bases clipped from V and 1 base from J, the junction kept 7 bases outside the gene matches. The chain's CDR3 is CASRPGGSSYEQYF. Written as DNA, the CDR3 is TGTGCCAGCCGGCCGGGGGGGTCGTCCTACGAGCAGTACTTC.

The chain uses TRBV19 and TRBJ2-3; perhaps TRBD2 as D (7 bases). Germline V gives CDR1 LNHDA, CDR2 SQIVND (reference sequence). CDR3 length: 14 amino acids. Trimming shortened V by 6 bases and J by 6 bases, and 16 bases separated the two germline ends. The CDR3 loop reads CASRRGARGDTQYF. For the CDR3, the DNA is TGTGCCAGTAGGAGGGGGGCGCGGGGGGATACGCAGTATTTT.

This clone turned up a few times. The chain has TRBV4-3 and TRBJ1-4; TRBD1 might be the D (6 bases). CDR3 length equals 16 residues. Germline V gene lookup returns CDR1 LGHNA and CDR2 YSLEER. Trimming removed 3 bases from V and 8 bases from J, with 19 bases in between. The CDR3 sequence: CASSQLGGTRGEKLFF. The CDR3 DNA reads as TGCGCCAGCAGCCAGCTGGGGGGGACACGGGGGGAAAAACTGTTTTTT.